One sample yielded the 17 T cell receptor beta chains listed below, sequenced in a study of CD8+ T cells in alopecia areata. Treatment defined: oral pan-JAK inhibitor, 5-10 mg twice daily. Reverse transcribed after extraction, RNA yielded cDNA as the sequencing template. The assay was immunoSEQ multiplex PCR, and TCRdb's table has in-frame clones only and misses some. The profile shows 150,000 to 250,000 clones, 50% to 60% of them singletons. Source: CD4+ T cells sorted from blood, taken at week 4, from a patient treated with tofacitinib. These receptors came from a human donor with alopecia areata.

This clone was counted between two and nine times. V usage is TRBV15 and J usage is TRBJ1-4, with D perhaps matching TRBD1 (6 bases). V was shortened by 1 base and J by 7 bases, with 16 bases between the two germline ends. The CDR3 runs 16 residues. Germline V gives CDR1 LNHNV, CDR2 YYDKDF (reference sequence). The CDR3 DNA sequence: TGTGCCACCAGCAGAGTCCGCGGGGGGCTTGGTGAAAAACTGTTTTTT. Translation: CATSRVRGGLGEKLFF.

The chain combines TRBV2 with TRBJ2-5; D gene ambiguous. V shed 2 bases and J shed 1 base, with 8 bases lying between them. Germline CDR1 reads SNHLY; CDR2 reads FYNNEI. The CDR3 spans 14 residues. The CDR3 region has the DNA TGTGCCAGCAGTGAAAGCTACCTCCAAGAGACCCAGTACTTC. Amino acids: CASSESYLQETQYF.

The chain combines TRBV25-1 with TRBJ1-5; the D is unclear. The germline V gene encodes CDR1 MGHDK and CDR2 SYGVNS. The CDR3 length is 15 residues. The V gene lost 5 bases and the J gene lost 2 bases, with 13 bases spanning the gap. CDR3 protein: CASSPLGGGNQPQHF. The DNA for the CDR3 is TGTGCCAGCAGTCCCCTGGGTGGGGGCAATCAGCCCCAGCATTTT. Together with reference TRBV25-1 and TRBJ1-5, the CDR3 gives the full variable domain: EADIYQTPRYLVIGTGKKITLECSQTMGHDKMYWYQQDPGMELHLIHYSYGVNSTEKGDLSSESTVSRIRTEHFPLTLESARPSHTSQYLCASSPLGGGNQPQHFGDGTRLSIL.

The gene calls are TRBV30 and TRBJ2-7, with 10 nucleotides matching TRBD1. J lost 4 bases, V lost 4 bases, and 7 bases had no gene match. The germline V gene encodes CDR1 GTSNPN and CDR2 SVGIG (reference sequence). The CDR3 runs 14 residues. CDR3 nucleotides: TGTGCCTGGAATACTAGGACAGGGGGATACGAGCAGTACTTC. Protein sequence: CAWNTRTGGYEQYF.

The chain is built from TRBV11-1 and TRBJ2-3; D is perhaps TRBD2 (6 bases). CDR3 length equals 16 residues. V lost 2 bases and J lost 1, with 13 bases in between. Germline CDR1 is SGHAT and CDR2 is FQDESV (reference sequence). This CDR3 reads CASSLRRGAGTDTQYF. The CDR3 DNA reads TGTGCCAGCAGCTTACGGAGGGGCGCGGGCACAGATACGCAGTATTTT.

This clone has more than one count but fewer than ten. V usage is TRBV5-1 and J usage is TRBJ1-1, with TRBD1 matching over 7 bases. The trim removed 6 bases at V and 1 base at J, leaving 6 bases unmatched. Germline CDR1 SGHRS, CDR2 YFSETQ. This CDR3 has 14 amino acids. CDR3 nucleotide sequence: TGCGCCAGCACCATTTGGACAGGGAACACTGAAGCTTTCTTT. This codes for CASTIWTGNTEAFF.

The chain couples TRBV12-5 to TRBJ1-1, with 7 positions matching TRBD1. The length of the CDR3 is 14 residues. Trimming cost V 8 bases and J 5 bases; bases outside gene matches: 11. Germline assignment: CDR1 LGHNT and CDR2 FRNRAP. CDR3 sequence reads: CASTFAGGKTEAFF. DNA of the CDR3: TGTGCTAGTACTTTCGCAGGGGGGAAGACTGAAGCTTTCTTT.

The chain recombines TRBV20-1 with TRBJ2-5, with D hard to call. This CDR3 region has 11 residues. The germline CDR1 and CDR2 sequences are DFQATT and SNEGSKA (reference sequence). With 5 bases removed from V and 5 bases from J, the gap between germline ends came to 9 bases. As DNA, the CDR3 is TGCAGTGCTGTCTTGGAGGAGACCCAGTACTTC. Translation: CSAVLEETQYF.

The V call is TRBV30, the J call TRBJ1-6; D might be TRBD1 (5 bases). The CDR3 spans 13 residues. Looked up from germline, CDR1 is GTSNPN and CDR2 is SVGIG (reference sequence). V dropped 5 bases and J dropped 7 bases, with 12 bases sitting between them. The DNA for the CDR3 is TGTGCCTGGGGCAGGGTGCCAAATTCACCCCTCCACTTT. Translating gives CAWGRVPNSPLHF.

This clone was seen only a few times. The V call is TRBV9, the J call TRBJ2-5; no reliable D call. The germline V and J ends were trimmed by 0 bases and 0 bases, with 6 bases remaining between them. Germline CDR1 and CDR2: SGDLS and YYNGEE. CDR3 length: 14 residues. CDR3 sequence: CASSVEGYQETQYF. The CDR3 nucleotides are TGTGCCAGCAGCGTAGAAGGTTACCAAGAGACCCAGTACTTC.

The chain's CDR3 is CASSQGGSLGTEAFF. CDR3 nucleotide sequence: TGTGCCAGCAGCCAAGGTGGGAGTCTGGGGACTGAAGCTTTCTTT. The chain combines TRBV7-9 with TRBJ1-1; D gene ambiguous. Germline values: CDR1 SEHNR, CDR2 FQNEAQ (reference sequence). The V end was cut by 5 bases, the J end by 5 bases, with 18 bases between. The CDR3 is 15 residues long.

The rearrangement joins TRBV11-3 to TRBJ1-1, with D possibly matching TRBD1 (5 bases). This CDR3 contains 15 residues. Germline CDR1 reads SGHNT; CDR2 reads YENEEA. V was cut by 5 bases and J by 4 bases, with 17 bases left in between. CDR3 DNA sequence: TGTGCCAGCAGCCCCTCAAGGGGTGACGCCACTGAAGCTTTCTTT. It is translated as CASSPSRGDATEAFF.

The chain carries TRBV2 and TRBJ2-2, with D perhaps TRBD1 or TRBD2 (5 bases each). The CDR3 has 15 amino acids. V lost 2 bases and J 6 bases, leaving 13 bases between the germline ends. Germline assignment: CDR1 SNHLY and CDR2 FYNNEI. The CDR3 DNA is TGTGCCAGCAGTGAAATAGGAGGACATGCCGGGGAGCTGTTTTTT. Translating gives CASSEIGGHAGELFF.

The chain's CDR3 is CSVDPSRAKTQYF. CDR3 sequence (DNA): TGCAGCGTTGACCCGTCTCGCGCGAAGACCCAGTACTTC. The chain combines TRBV29-1 with TRBJ2-5; no clear D. The germline V and J ends were trimmed by 3 bases and 6 bases, with 14 bases remaining between them. CDR1 SQVTM and CDR2 ANQGSEA come from the germline V gene. The CDR3 is made up of 13 amino acids.

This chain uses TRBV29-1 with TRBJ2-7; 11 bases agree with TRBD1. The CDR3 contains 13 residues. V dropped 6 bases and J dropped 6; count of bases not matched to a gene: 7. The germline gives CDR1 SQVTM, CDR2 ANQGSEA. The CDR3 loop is CSVRTGGFGEQYF. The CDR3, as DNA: TGCAGCGTCCGGACAGGGGGCTTCGGCGAGCAGTACTTC.

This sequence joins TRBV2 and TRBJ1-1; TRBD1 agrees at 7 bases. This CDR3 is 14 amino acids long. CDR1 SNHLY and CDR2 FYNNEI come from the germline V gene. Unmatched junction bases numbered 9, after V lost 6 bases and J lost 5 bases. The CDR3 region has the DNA TGTGCCAGCAGCCGACAGGGAGGAGGGACTGAAGCTTTCTTT. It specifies CASSRQGGGTEAFF.

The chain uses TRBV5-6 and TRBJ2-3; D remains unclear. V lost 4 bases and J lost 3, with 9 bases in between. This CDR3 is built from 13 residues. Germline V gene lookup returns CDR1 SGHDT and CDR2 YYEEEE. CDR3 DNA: TGTGCCAGCAGCAACATGGGGACAGATACGCAGTATTTT. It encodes CASSNMGTDTQYF.